This entry lists 25 T cell receptor beta chains sequenced from one sample in a study of T cell responses to AZD1222 COVID-19 vaccine (dated by TCRdb to about 2021). The time point label here, explained by the study, means: baseline before first vaccination. The library was produced with the immunoSEQ multiplex PCR assay. In TCRdb, the immuneACCESS table is reduced to in-frame sequences with V and J assigned. These tables do not hold every clone; where another copy was compared, an unresolved V gene accounts for under half, and the others remain unexplained. The sample data list some 190,000 clones, and approximately 86% of these were observed just once. The top ten clonotypes cover around 7.9% of the sample. Specimen: peripheral blood, collected on day 0 of AZD1222 vaccination. The source is an adult in good health.

Remarks on this clone: This CDR3 is also generated by other DNA sequences in the sample. The chain joins TRBV5-4 to TRBJ1-4, with 7 bases matching TRBD1. J lost 5 bases, V lost 0 bases, and 1 base had no gene match. The CDR3 has 14 residues. Germline loops: CDR1 SGHNT, CDR2 YYREEE (reference sequence). The CDR3 protein is CASSLGRGNEKLFF. CDR3 in DNA: TGTGCCAGCAGCTTGGGCAGGGGGAATGAAAAACTGTTTTTT.

This chain uses TRBV4-3 with TRBJ1-2; D ambiguous. The V and J ends lost 4 bases and 4 bases respectively, with 10 bases between them. This CDR3 has 13 residues. Germline values: CDR1 LGHNA, CDR2 YSLEER. CDR3: CASSPDGSYGYTF. CDR3 in DNA: TGCGCCAGCAGCCCAGACGGATCCTATGGCTACACCTTC.

The sample holds one count of this clone. This sequence joins TRBV11-2 and TRBJ1-6, with 11 bases matching TRBD1. This CDR3 contains 19 residues. Trimming at V came to 5 bases and at J to 3 bases, leaving 12 bases not matched to a gene. In germline, CDR1 is SGHAT, CDR2 FQNNGV. CDR3 bases: TGTGCCAGCAGCGCCCGTAGAGGGACAGGGGGGATCTATAATTCACCCCTCCACTTT. Translation: CASSARRGTGGIYNSPLHF.

V is TRBV5-6 and J is TRBJ2-5; D might be TRBD1 or TRBD2, each matching 5 bases. Germline V gene lookup returns CDR1 SGHDT and CDR2 YYEEEE. This CDR3 contains 16 residues. V gave up 3 bases and J gave up 5 bases, with 20 bases separating them. The CDR3 loop reads CASSSLQGRSVETQYF. The DNA for the CDR3 is TGTGCCAGCAGCTCCCTCCAGGGACGAAGCGTCGAGACCCAGTACTTC.

The chain joins TRBV15 to TRBJ2-3, with a tentative D call TRBD1 (5 bases). The germline CDR1 and CDR2 sequences are LNHNV and YYDKDF (reference sequence). V dropped 3 bases and J dropped 6 bases, with 16 bases sitting between them. The CDR3 runs 15 residues. The CDR3 is CATSRGQGRYDTQYF. The CDR3 DNA sequence: TGTGCCACCAGCAGGGGCCAGGGCCGGTATGATACGCAGTATTTT. Drawing the rest from reference TRBV15 and TRBJ2-3, the complete variable domain is DAMVIQNPRYQVTQFGKPVTLSCSQTLNHNVMYWYQQKSSQAPKLLFHYYDKDFNNEADTPDNFQSRRPNTSFCFLDIRSPGLGDTAMYLCATSRGQGRYDTQYFGPGTRLTVL.

V gene TRBV10-3 combines with J gene TRBJ2-7; no firm D call. Between the trimmed V and J ends, which lost 2 bases and 3 bases, there was a span of 5 bases. The germline gives CDR1 ENHRY, CDR2 SYGVKD. This CDR3 has 12 amino acids. CDR3 nucleotide sequence: TGTGCCATCAGTGAGCACAGCTACGAGCAGTACTTC. Translation gives CAISEHSYEQYF.

The gene calls are TRBV7-9 and TRBJ1-1, with TRBD1 as a possible D gene (6 bases). The CDR3 length is 15 residues. Looked up from germline, CDR1 is SEHNR and CDR2 is FQNEAQ (reference sequence). The germline V and J ends were trimmed by 4 bases and 3 bases, with 15 bases remaining between them. The CDR3 coding sequence is TGTGCCAGCAGCTCCCTACAGGGTATCCACACTGAAGCTTTCTTT. It yields the protein CASSSLQGIHTEAFF.

The V and J genes are TRBV6-1 and TRBJ1-1; 8 nucleotides match TRBD1. This CDR3 region has 16 residues. Germline loops: CDR1 MNHNS, CDR2 SASEGT. V lost 0 bases, J lost 4 bases, and 7 bases stayed unmatched. CDR3 in DNA: TGTGCCAGCAGTGAAGCGGAGACAGGGGCCATCACTGAAGCTTTCTTT. Amino acid sequence: CASSEAETGAITEAFF.

The rearrangement uses TRBV5-1 and TRBJ2-3; D not certain. The germline V gene has CDR1 SGHRS and CDR2 YFSETQ. V lost 0 bases and J lost 3, with 11 bases in between. The length of the CDR3 is 15 residues. The CDR3: CASSLVAMGTDTQYF. CDR3 sequence (DNA): TGCGCCAGCAGCTTGGTAGCCATGGGGACAGATACGCAGTATTTT.

The rearrangement links TRBV30 to TRBJ1-2; TRBD1 is a possible D gene (6 bases). The germline gives CDR1 GTSNPN, CDR2 SVGIG (reference sequence). This CDR3 has 13 amino acids. V was pared by 2 bases and J by 8 bases, with 15 bases between. The CDR3, as DNA: TGTGCCTGGAGTACGGGGACAAAGTTCGGCTACACCTTC. The encoded protein is CAWSTGTKFGYTF. Together with reference TRBV30 and TRBJ1-2, the CDR3 gives the full variable domain: SQTIHQWPATLVQPVGSPLSLECTVEGTSNPNLYWYRQAAGRGLQLLFYSVGIGQISSEVPQNLSASRPQDRQFILSSKKLLLSDSGFYLCAWSTGTKFGYTFGSGTRLTVV.

The chain joins TRBV4-3 to TRBJ2-3; the D is unclear. The CDR3 runs to 14 residues. V was clipped by 1 base and J by 0 bases, with 5 bases between them. Germline V lookup: CDR1 LGHNA, CDR2 YSLEER. CDR3: CASSQGVSTDTQYF. The CDR3 coding sequence is TGCGCCAGCAGCCAAGGTGTAAGCACAGATACGCAGTATTTT.

The chain combines TRBV28 with TRBJ2-7; no firm D call. CDR3 length: 12 residues. V lost 7 bases to trimming and J lost 7 bases, with 14 bases between them. Germline values: CDR1 MDHEN, CDR2 SYDVKM. The CDR3 protein is CASKGLLKEQYF. The CDR3 nucleotides are TGTGCCAGCAAAGGTTTGCTCAAAGAGCAGTACTTC.

V is TRBV7-2 and J is TRBJ2-3; 11 positions match TRBD2. CDR1 is SGHTA, CDR2 FQGNSA, per germline. V lost 6 bases to trimming and J lost 2 bases; unmatched junction nucleotides: 7. This CDR3 is 16 amino acids long. Here the CDR3 reads CASSPTSGALTDTQYF. CDR3 DNA sequence: TGTGCCAGCAGTCCGACTAGCGGGGCCCTCACAGATACGCAGTATTTT.

The rearrangement uses TRBV19 and TRBJ2-3; tentatively, D is TRBD1 (6 bases). V gave up 7 bases and J gave up 0 bases, with 17 bases separating them. The germline gives CDR1 LNHDA, CDR2 SQIVND (reference sequence). The CDR3 contains 16 residues. The CDR3, as DNA: TGTGCCAGTACGCCAGGGGAGAGGGCTAGCACAGATACGCAGTATTTT. This translates into CASTPGERASTDTQYF.

The chain carries TRBV27 and TRBJ2-7; D gene uncertain. Per germline, CDR1 MNHEY and CDR2 SMNVEV (reference sequence). V shed 2 bases and J shed 2 bases, with 7 bases lying between them. This CDR3 has 13 residues. The CDR3 nucleotides read TGTGCCAGCAGTTTAACAGCCGCCTACGAGCAGTACTTC. Protein: CASSLTAAYEQYF.

This sequence joins TRBV5-4 and TRBJ2-1; maybe TRBD1 (6 bases). Trimming left V 0 bases short and J 3 bases short, with 13 bases between. This CDR3 is built from 16 residues. Per germline, CDR1 SGHNT and CDR2 YYREEE (reference sequence). The CDR3 sequence is CASSLGAGVIYNEQFF. The CDR3 DNA reads as TGTGCCAGCAGCTTGGGGGCAGGGGTGATCTACAATGAGCAGTTCTTC.

The chain has TRBV28 and TRBJ1-6; the D gene is possibly TRBD1 (5 bases). The germline V and J ends were trimmed by 6 bases and 7 bases, with 16 bases remaining between them. Germline CDR1 reads MDHEN; CDR2 reads SYDVKM. CDR3 length: 15 residues. CDR3 amino acids: CASRAPGRTNSPLHF. The CDR3 nucleotides are TGTGCCAGCAGGGCCCCGGGACGGACCAATTCACCCCTCCACTTT.

This clone occurred a few times. The chain joins TRBV7-9 to TRBJ1-6, with TRBD1 identical over 10 bases. Germline CDR1 is SEHNR and CDR2 is FQNEAQ (reference sequence). This CDR3 has 14 amino acids. After removal of 4 bases from V and 9 bases from J, the junction contained 3 bases not matched to a gene. CDR3 sequence: CASSSDRGISPLHF. Here the CDR3 DNA reads TGTGCCAGCAGCTCGGACAGGGGGATTTCACCCCTCCACTTT.

This clone was found once. V gene TRBV3-1 (or the pseudogene TRBV3-2) combines with J gene TRBJ2-1; 8 bases map to TRBD1. The CDR3 consists of 16 residues. The ends lost 3 bases at V and 3 bases at J; junction bases unmatched: 7. Germline values: CDR1 LGHDT, CDR2 YNNKEL (reference sequence). The CDR3 DNA reads as TGTGCCAGCAGCCACACAGGGGGACTCCTCTACAATGAGCAGTTCTTC. Translated: CASSHTGGLLYNEQFF.

V usage is TRBV19 and J usage is TRBJ1-5, with TRBD1 matching 8 bases. The CDR3 length is 13 residues. V lost 6 bases and J lost 2; bases outside the gene matches: 0. Germline V gene lookup returns CDR1 LNHDA and CDR2 SQIVND (reference sequence). CDR3 protein: CASRTGGNQPQHF. DNA for the CDR3: TGTGCCAGTAGGACAGGGGGCAATCAGCCCCAGCATTTT.

J is TRBJ1-4 and V is TRBV6-5; 7 bases fit TRBD1. Germline CDR1 reads MNHEY; CDR2 reads SVGAGI. J lost 8 bases, V lost 6 bases, and 9 bases had no gene match. This CDR3 is built from 14 residues. The CDR3 spells CASSLTGRGEKLFF. The CDR3 DNA reads TGTGCCAGCAGCCTGACAGGGAGAGGGGAAAAACTGTTTTTT.

CDR3 sequence reads: CASSRGTSLGTDTQYF. The CDR3 region has the DNA TGTGCCAGCAGCCGAGGGACTAGCCTAGGCACAGATACGCAGTATTTT. The rearrangement links TRBV21-1 to TRBJ2-3; the listed D gene, TRBD2, was not tested against the DNA. TRBV21-1 is recorded as a pseudogene. This CDR3 contains 16 residues.

This clone turned up a few times. The chain uses TRBV4-1 and TRBJ2-7, with a weak D call TRBD1 (6 bases). CDR1 is MGHRA and CDR2 is YSYEKL in the germline V gene. V was shortened by 5 bases and J by 1 base, with 12 bases between the two germline ends. CDR3 length equals 14 residues. The CDR3 here is CASSWAGESYEQYF. The CDR3 bases are TGCGCCAGCAGCTGGGCAGGGGAATCCTACGAGCAGTACTTC.

The V gene is TRBV28, the J gene TRBJ2-7, with a weak D call TRBD2 (6 bases). The CDR3 covers 16 residues. The V end was cut by 5 bases, the J end by 3 bases, with 20 bases between. Per germline, CDR1 MDHEN and CDR2 SYDVKM. In DNA form, the CDR3 reads TGTGCCAGCAGTCCCCCGGGTCCCGGCGGGATCTACGAGCAGTACTTC. Protein: CASSPPGPGGIYEQYF.

J is TRBJ2-3 and V is TRBV4-1, with D uncertain. V shed 0 bases and J shed 1 base, with 8 bases lying between them. The CDR3 loop spans 15 amino acids. Germline V CDR1 and CDR2: MGHRA, YSYEKL. The CDR3 reads CASSQEGQGTDTQYF. The CDR3 nucleotides read TGCGCCAGCAGCCAAGAAGGCCAGGGCACAGATACGCAGTATTTT.